This TCR beta chain was documented in a study of blood T cells in healthy people across ages. Overall study results and limits: Older individuals had lower TCR beta diversity per million T cells (the decline was roughly linear). Diversity estimates drawn from one million T cells were deemed underestimates.

The CDR3 sequence is 14 residues long. The germline V gene encodes CDR1 KGHSH and CDR2 LQKENI. As regards this clonotype: Its antigen remains unidentified. One end of the junction fails to match germline, which may point to a read error.

For the second PCR, which ran for about 6 to 11 cycles, a sample-barcoded 5' primer and a J-beta primer mix were used. TCRdb fed the 5' RACE reads into MiXCR, producing one record per CDR3 protein. The table records approximately 1.5 million distinct CDR3 sequences, 35% to 45% of them present only once. Specimen: blood. This TCR was recovered from a woman under 30 in good health. The chain employs TRBV18 and TRBJ2-1; TRBD1 matches at 7 bases. The chain's CDR3 is CANSPGGSYNEQFF. CDR3 nucleotide sequence: TGTGCCAACTCACCAGGGGGCTCCTACAATGAGCAGTTCTTC.